The text below deals with one T cell receptor beta chain. The data were obtained in a study of blood T cell repertoires in COVID-19. Study-level information: Material from acute and convalescent COVID-19 was sourced from the United States, Italy and Spain. PBMCs, B-cell-depleted T cells, or T cells were the source of the cDNA or gDNA that made up the material.

This CDR3 contains 14 residues. Germline V lookup: CDR1 SGHNT, CDR2 YENEEA. The ends were cut back, 5 bases at V and 1 base at J, with 8 bases in the middle. Per the original data handling: The assay estimated nucleated cells by amplifying reference gene primers. The assay was immunoSEQ multiplex PCR, and TCRdb's table has in-frame clones only and misses some. V and J calls and clone size follow that table, whereas D and trimming were derived from the DNA. The sample holds approximately 150,000 clones, 87% seen once. The sequencing sample was made of peripheral blood. The chain uses TRBV11-3 and TRBJ2-2; a possible D gene is TRBD1 (6 bases). This TCR came from a man aged 50-60 years who had recovered from COVID-19. CDR3 nucleotide sequence: TGTGCCAGCAGCCGGGGACAGAACACCGGGGAGCTGTTTTTT. Translating gives CASSRGQNTGELFF.